This passage covers 22 T cell receptor beta chains from one sample sequenced in a study of T cell responses to AZD1222 COVID-19 vaccine. The data were produced by immunoSEQ multiplex PCR, yet TCRdb's version contains in-frame clones alone and is incomplete. Among fewer than 80,000 clones listed, about 91% were seen once. This specimen was peripheral blood, taken 28 days after the second dose of the MenACWY control vaccine. The receptors here all came from an adult who received the MenACWY meningococcal vaccine as a control.

The genes are TRBV18 and TRBJ2-7, with no clear D. Germline V lookup: CDR1 KGHSH, CDR2 LQKENI. CDR3 length: 12 amino acids. Trimming cost V 2 bases and J 6 bases, with 8 bases left between them. CDR3 region: CASSPGQLEQYF. The CDR3 DNA sequence: TGTGCCAGCTCACCAGGGCAGCTCGAGCAGTACTTC.

The chain links TRBV3-1 (or the pseudogene TRBV3-2) to TRBJ2-1, with 7 nucleotides matching TRBD1. This CDR3 contains 17 residues. The ends lost 1 base at V and 0 bases at J; junction bases unmatched: 6. Germline CDR1 is LGHDT and CDR2 is YNNKEL (reference sequence). The CDR3 here is CASSQARDSYSYNEQFF. The CDR3 coding sequence is TGTGCCAGCAGCCAAGCTCGGGACAGCTACTCCTACAATGAGCAGTTCTTC.

The rearrangement joins TRBV24-1 to TRBJ1-3; 7 nucleotides agree with TRBD1. The length of the CDR3 is 15 residues. Germline V gene data show CDR1 as KGHDR and CDR2 as SFDVKD. The junction had 7 bases not matched to a gene; V was cut back by 7 bases and J by 2 bases. CDR3 coding DNA: TGTGCCACCAGCGGGACCGGGACAGCTGGAAACACCATATATTTT. It yields the protein CATSGTGTAGNTIYF.

The CDR3 reads CASSQVGGSSTDTQYF. The CDR3 DNA is TGTGCCAGCAGCCAAGTCGGGGGGAGTAGCACAGATACGCAGTATTTT. V gene TRBV4-2 combines with J gene TRBJ2-3, with TRBD2 matching over 7 bases. This CDR3 comprises 16 residues. Germline V lookup: CDR1 LGHNA, CDR2 YNFKEQ. Trimming at V came to 1 base and at J to 0 bases, leaving 4 bases not matched to a gene.

The chain has TRBV7-2 and TRBJ1-5; the match to TRBD1 covers 8 bases. Trimming took 2 bases from V and 7 from J; bases not matched to a gene: 7. The V gene's germline CDR1 is SGHTA and CDR2 FQGNSA. This CDR3 spans 15 amino acids. The CDR3 DNA follows: TGTGCCAGCAGCTTATCACAGGGGGTACACCAGCCCCAGCATTTT. As protein: CASSLSQGVHQPQHF.

The chain recombines TRBV9 with TRBJ1-1; D is unresolved. Between the trimmed V and J ends, which lost 0 bases and 7 bases, there was a span of 19 bases. The CDR3 sequence is 16 residues long. Germline V gene sequence: CDR1 SGDLS, CDR2 YYNGEE. CDR3 nucleotides: TGTGCCAGCAGCGTAGCACCAGGAAGGTCAGGAGTTGAAGCTTTCTTT. Translated, it gives CASSVAPGRSGVEAFF.

The chain recombines TRBV19 with TRBJ1-1, with D hard to call. Looked up from germline, CDR1 is LNHDA and CDR2 is SQIVND (reference sequence). This CDR3 is built from 13 residues. The V and J ends lost 7 bases and 4 bases respectively, with 13 bases between them. The CDR3 region has the DNA TGTGCCAGTAAATCCCTTTTAGGCACTGAAGCTTTCTTT. Encoded protein: CASKSLLGTEAFF.

The chain has TRBV12-3 or TRBV12-4 and TRBJ1-5; D perhaps matches TRBD1 (6 bases). Trimming pared 6 bases from V and 7 bases from J, leaving 13 bases between. CDR3 size: 13 residues. The CDR3 sequence: CASRQGEGQPQHF. As DNA, the CDR3 is TGTGCCAGCAGACAGGGTGAGGGGCAGCCCCAGCATTTT.

The rearrangement links TRBV6-5 to TRBJ2-2; D remains unclear. V lost 8 bases and J 3 bases, leaving 7 bases between the germline ends. This CDR3 is 12 amino acids long. The germline V gene encodes CDR1 MNHEY and CDR2 SVGAGI. The DNA of the CDR3 is TGTGCCAGCCTGTCAGACACCGGGGAGCTGTTTTTT. Translated, it gives CASLSDTGELFF.

This clone was recorded only once. The chain combines TRBV7-8 with TRBJ2-2; TRBD1 matches at 10 bases. Germline loops: CDR1 SGHVS, CDR2 FQNEAQ. The ends lost 5 bases at V and 7 bases at J; junction bases unmatched: 7. This CDR3 is built from 15 residues. As DNA, the CDR3 is TGTGCCAGCAGCCCGGGGACAGGGGCCAACGGGGAGCTGTTTTTT. Its translation: CASSPGTGANGELFF.

This clone was recorded once. The rearrangement links TRBV28 to TRBJ1-1, with D possibly matching TRBD1 (6 bases). Germline-derived CDR1 and CDR2 are MDHEN and SYDVKM. Trimming removed 6 bases from V and 4 bases from J, with 12 bases in between. The CDR3 has 13 residues. This CDR3 reads CASRPGVFTEAFF. CDR3 coding DNA: TGTGCCAGCAGACCAGGGGTATTCACTGAAGCTTTCTTT.

The J gene is TRBJ1-1, the V gene TRBV6-5; D remains unclear. V dropped 6 bases and J dropped 5 bases, with 16 bases sitting between them. Germline assignment: CDR1 MNHEY and CDR2 SVGAGI. The CDR3 totals 14 residues. The CDR3 reads CASSFDSGGTEAFF. The CDR3 coding sequence is TGTGCCAGCAGCTTCGACTCGGGAGGGACTGAAGCTTTCTTT.

Points on this clone: Other DNA sequences within the sample encode an identical CDR3. The chain uses TRBV7-7 and TRBJ2-2, with 9 positions matching TRBD1. The V and J ends lost 4 bases and 3 bases, in that order; junction bases with no gene match: 3. Per the germline V gene, CDR1 is SSHAT and CDR2 is FNYEAQ (reference sequence). This CDR3 is built from 15 residues. The CDR3 DNA follows: TGTGCCAGCAGCTCACAGGGGGCAGACACCGGGGAGCTGTTTTTT. Amino acids: CASSSQGADTGELFF.

CDR3 bases: TGTGCCAGCCTACTCGGACAGGGGGCGGGAGGATTTTATAATTCACCCCTCCACTTT. Translated: CASLLGQGAGGFYNSPLHF. The chain has TRBV2 and TRBJ1-6; TRBD1 aligns across 11 bases. With 8 bases clipped from V and 4 bases from J, the junction kept 16 bases outside the gene matches. In germline, CDR1 is SNHLY, CDR2 FYNNEI. The CDR3 is 19 residues long.

The chain is built from TRBV7-2 and TRBJ1-4; unclear D gene. V lost 2 bases, J lost 0 bases, and 4 bases lay in between. Germline V CDR1 and CDR2: SGHTA, FQGNSA. The CDR3 extends over 14 amino acids. This CDR3 reads CASSLLPTNEKLFF. The CDR3 DNA is TGTGCCAGCAGCTTACTACCAACTAATGAAAAACTGTTTTTT.

The rearrangement links TRBV7-2 to TRBJ1-5; D unclear. V lost 1 base and J lost 3, with 10 bases in between. The CDR3 contains 15 residues. Germline loops: CDR1 SGHTA, CDR2 FQGNSA. The CDR3 nucleotides are TGTGCCAGCAGCTTAGTGGCCAATCTCAATCAGCCCCAGCATTTT. Protein product: CASSLVANLNQPQHF.

There are a few counts of this clone. This sequence joins TRBV2 and TRBJ2-7; maybe TRBD1 (6 bases). The germline V gene has CDR1 SNHLY and CDR2 FYNNEI. CDR3 length: 15 residues. V was trimmed by 7 bases and J by 0 bases, leaving 16 bases between them. The CDR3 bases are TGTGCCAGCAAGAAACAGGGAGATCCCTCCTACGAGCAGTACTTC. Translation gives CASKKQGDPSYEQYF. Looking up the rest from reference TRBV2 and TRBJ2-7 gives the full variable domain: EPEVTQTPSHQVTQMGQEVILRCVPISNHLYFYWYRQILGQKVEFLVSFYNNEISEKSEIFDDQFSVERPDGSNFTLKIRSTKLEDSAMYFCASKKQGDPSYEQYFGPGTRLTVT.

The CDR3 is CASSLGYSSNQPQHF. In DNA form, the CDR3 reads TGTGCCAGCAGCTTAGGGTATAGTAGCAATCAGCCCCAGCATTTT. The chain is built from TRBV7-2 and TRBJ1-5; D remains ambiguous. The germline CDR1 and CDR2 sequences are SGHTA and FQGNSA. The CDR3 runs 15 residues. V gave up 1 base and J gave up 0 bases, with 7 bases separating them.

The chain joins TRBV19 to TRBJ1-2; 8 bases are a match to TRBD1. The V gene's germline CDR1 is LNHDA and CDR2 SQIVND (reference sequence). V lost 5 bases, J lost 5 bases, and 10 bases stayed unmatched. This CDR3 is built from 15 residues. The CDR3 loop reads CASSPPAGGGYGYTF. CDR3 DNA sequence: TGTGCCAGTAGTCCCCCCGCAGGGGGCGGGTATGGCTACACCTTC.

This rearrangement joins TRBV6-5 to TRBJ2-7, with D maybe TRBD1 (5 bases). Germline-derived CDR1 and CDR2 are MNHEY and SVGAGI. Trimming removed 4 bases at V and 0 bases at J, with 7 bases between. The length of the CDR3 is 13 residues. CDR3 coding DNA: TGTGCCAGCAGTTCGACAGCCTCCTACGAGCAGTACTTC. Protein product: CASSSTASYEQYF.

This chain connects TRBV11-1 to TRBJ1-1, with D possibly matching TRBD1 (5 bases). The V gene lost 2 bases and the J gene lost 4 bases, with 8 bases spanning the gap. The germline CDR1 and CDR2 sequences are SGHAT and FQDESV (reference sequence). CDR3 length equals 13 residues. The CDR3 region is CASSLHGGTEAFF. The DNA for the CDR3 is TGTGCCAGCAGCTTACACGGGGGCACTGAAGCTTTCTTT.

V is TRBV6-1 and J is TRBJ1-4; TRBD1 matches 11 bases. CDR1 is MNHNS and CDR2 is SASEGT in the germline V gene. The CDR3 has 16 residues. Trimming cost V 3 bases and J 7 bases; bases outside gene matches: 7. This CDR3 is CASSEGPGTGGEKLFF. In DNA form, the CDR3 reads TGTGCCAGCAGTGAGGGGCCCGGGACAGGGGGTGAAAAACTGTTTTTT.